The rows below give T cell receptor beta chains drawn from one sample of a study of CD8+CD57+ T cells in acquired aplastic anemia. Each CDR3 protein gets one entry after TCRdb re-called the reads with MiXCR. This sample has roughly 290,000 distinct CDR3 sequences, with under 65% found just once. Sequencing was done on a sample of sorted CD4+, CD8+, or CD8+CD57+ T cells (not recorded which) from PBMCs. Receptor source: a human donor with aplastic anemia. CDR3s include the opening cysteine and the closing phenylalanine or tryptophan. D genes are given only for firm matches. Clone size is stated in some rows and not others, as once, few, many or a class when expanded.

>TRBV20-1|-|TRBJ1-2|few
CSVNAKGVYTF
TGCAGTGTTAACGCCAAGGGTGTCTACACCTTC
>TRBV10-3|-|TRBJ2-7|-
CAISASESSYEQYF
TGTGCCATCTCGGCTAGCGAGAGCTCCTACGAGCAGTACTTC
>TRBV10-3|-|TRBJ2-4|-
CATMVDRGSYF
TGTGCCACCATGGTCGACAGAGGGTCTTACTTC
>TRBV6-5|TRBD1|TRBJ1-3|-
CASSSGTGSGNTIYF
TGTGCCAGCAGTTCCGGGACAGGGTCTGGAAACACCATATATTTT
>TRBV5-1|TRBD1|TRBJ1-1|-
CASSSGKQGAEAFF
TGCGCCAGCAGCTCCGGGAAACAGGGGGCTGAAGCTTTCTTT
>TRBV12-3/TRBV12-4|TRBD1|TRBJ2-6|-
CASKQTGLEANVLTF
TGTGCCAGCAAACAGACAGGGTTAGAGGCCAACGTCCTGACTTTC
>TRBV20-1|-|TRBJ1-1|-
CSARESGPFPTEAFF
TGCAGTGCTAGAGAATCAGGGCCGTTTCCCACTGAAGCTTTCTTT
>TRBV7-9|-|TRBJ2-5|-
CATETQYF
TGTGCCACAGAGACCCAGTACTTC
>TRBV12-5|-|TRBJ2-7|many
CASGLIYEQYF
TGTGCTAGTGGTTTAATCTACGAGCAGTACTTC
>TRBV2|-|TRBJ2-2|-
CASSVQPLVIGSDGELFF
TGTGCCAGCAGTGTCCAACCGCTAGTTATCGGCAGTGACGGGGAGCTGTTTTTT
>TRBV20-1|-|TRBJ2-2|-
CSARDRSTGELFF
TGCAGTGCTAGAGATCGGAGCACCGGGGAGCTGTTTTTT
>TRBV2|-|TRBJ1-6|once
CASNRGEQSALHF
TGTGCCAGCAATAGAGGGGAGCAATCAGCCCTCCACTTT
>TRBV19|-|TRBJ1-4|-
CASSLVGEGPREKLFF
TGTGCCAGTAGTTTGGTGGGGGAGGGGCCCCGAGAAAAACTGTTTTTT
>TRBV7-8|TRBD1|TRBJ1-2|many
CASSIVGQGEYGYTF
TGTGCCAGCAGCATAGTCGGACAGGGAGAATATGGCTACACCTTC
>TRBV25-1|-|TRBJ2-5|-
CASSENSGEDEQYF
TGTGCCAGCAGTGAGAACAGCGGTGAGGATGAGCAGTACTTC
>TRBV7-3|-|TRBJ1-1|many
CASSVKGQLMNTEAFF
TGTGCCAGCAGCGTTAAGGGCCAGCTTATGAACACTGAAGCTTTCTTT
>TRBV27|TRBD2|TRBJ2-7|-
CASSETGTSASEQYF
TGTGCCAGCAGTGAAACCGGGACTAGCGCATCAGAGCAGTACTTC
>TRBV5-1|TRBD2|TRBJ2-3|many
CASSLGLAGAYTDTQYF
TGCGCCAGCAGCTTGGGACTAGCGGGGGCCTACACAGATACGCAGTATTTT
>TRBV2|-|TRBJ2-7|-
CAGKNYEQYF
TGTGCCGGCAAGAACTACGAGCAGTACTTC
>TRBV25-1|-|TRBJ1-5|many
CASSERSKGPISNQPQHF
TGTGCCAGCAGTGAACGCAGCAAGGGACCGATTAGCAATCAGCCCCAGCATTTT
>TRBV20-1|TRBD2|TRBJ2-3|many
CSAPTSGSDTDTQYF
TGCAGTGCTCCGACTAGCGGGAGTGACACAGATACGCAGTATTTT
>TRBV7-2|TRBD2|TRBJ2-1|few
CASSLALSGGIHNEQFF
TGTGCCAGCAGCTTAGCGCTTAGCGGGGGGATCCACAATGAGCAGTTCTTC
>TRBV7-3|-|TRBJ2-2|-
CASSPPGTVTGELFF
TGTGCCAGCAGCCCCCCGGGGACCGTCACCGGGGAGCTGTTTTTT
>TRBV20-1|-|TRBJ2-5|many
CSATVGQGQETQYF
TGCAGTGCTACCGTGGGGCAGGGCCAAGAGACCCAGTACTTC
>TRBV24-1|TRBD2|TRBJ2-1|many
CATSDPTSGGAGEQFF
TGTGCCACCAGTGACCCCACTAGCGGGGGGGCCGGTGAGCAGTTCTTC
>TRBV29-1|TRBD2|TRBJ2-2|-
CSVLMTSGILIGELFF
TGCAGCGTTCTAATGACCAGCGGGATTCTCATCGGGGAGCTGTTTTTT
>TRBV11-3|TRBD1|TRBJ2-5|many
CASSRTGEETQYF
TGTGCCAGCAGCCGGACAGGGGAAGAGACCCAGTACTTC
>TRBV7-3|-|TRBJ2-1|few
CASSLDEDNEQFF
TGTGCCAGCAGCTTGGACGAGGACAATGAGCAGTTCTTC
>TRBV29-1|-|TRBJ2-7|-
CSVEDRDSRSYEQYF
TGCAGCGTCGAAGACCGGGACTCGAGATCCTACGAGCAGTACTTC
>TRBV9|-|TRBJ2-7|-
CASSPEQGGGYEQYF
TGTGCCAGCAGCCCTGAACAGGGCGGCGGCTACGAGCAGTACTTC
>TRBV7-2|TRBD1|TRBJ1-2|few
CASISSGTGGGGYTF
TGTGCCAGCATCAGCTCCGGGACAGGGGGCGGTGGCTACACCTTC
>TRBV12-3/TRBV12-4|-|TRBJ2-7|many
CASQRGESYEQYF
TGTGCCAGTCAAAGGGGGGAATCCTACGAGCAGTACTTC
>TRBV19|-|TRBJ2-5|-
CASSISQGEQYF
TGTGCCAGTAGTATTTCGCAGGGAGAGCAGTACTTC
>TRBV7-3|TRBD1|TRBJ1-5|-
CASSLLGQPNQPQHF
TGTGCCAGCAGCTTATTGGGACAGCCCAATCAGCCCCAGCATTTT
>TRBV3-1|-|TRBJ2-1|many
CASSQPLTGRNEQFF
TGTGCCAGCAGCCAACCCTTAACGGGAAGAAATGAGCAGTTCTTC
>TRBV6-1|TRBD1|TRBJ1-6|-
CASSVTGDSPLHF
TGTGCCAGCAGTGTCACAGGGGATTCACCCCTCCACTTT
>TRBV20-1|TRBD1|TRBJ2-7|many
CSASPGTGSSYEQYF
TGCAGTGCTAGTCCCGGGACAGGGAGTTCCTACGAGCAGTACTTC
>TRBV20-1|TRBD2|TRBJ2-3|few
CSAPTILAGDGDTQYF
TGCAGTGCTCCGACTATATTAGCGGGAGATGGAGATACGCAGTATTTT
>TRBV24-1|TRBD2|TRBJ2-3|many
CATSDPSSGGTDTQYF
TGTGCCACCAGTGACCCATCTAGCGGGGGGACAGATACGCAGTATTTT
>TRBV20-1|TRBD1|TRBJ1-2|many
CSAKPGQSYGYTF
TGCAGTGCAAAACCGGGACAGTCATATGGCTACACCTTC
>TRBV7-9|TRBD2|TRBJ2-1|many
CASSFRRESQFF
TGTGCCAGCAGCTTCCGGCGGGAGTCTCAGTTCTTC
>TRBV4-1|TRBD1|TRBJ2-5|-
CASSHKMGTGMGKQETQYF
TGCGCCAGCAGCCATAAGATGGGGACAGGGATGGGGAAACAAGAGACCCAGTACTTC
>TRBV6-5|-|TRBJ2-3|many
CASRGGMLTDTQYF
TGTGCCAGCAGAGGTGGGATGCTCACAGATACGCAGTATTTT
>TRBV7-9|-|TRBJ2-7|-
CASSPGARDPYEQYF
TGTGCCAGCAGCCCCGGGGCCAGGGACCCCTACGAGCAGTACTTC
>TRBV4-1|-|TRBJ2-1|-
CASSQDSYNNEQFF
TGCGCCAGCAGCCAAGATAGCTACAACAATGAGCAGTTCTTC
>TRBV2|-|TRBJ2-2|-
CASRPQGWAGELFF
TGTGCCAGCAGGCCTCAGGGTTGGGCCGGGGAGCTGTTTTTT
>TRBV5-4|TRBD2|TRBJ2-5|-
CASSSGTSGIETQYF
TGTGCCAGCAGTTCGGGGACTAGCGGGATTGAGACCCAGTACTTC
>TRBV10-3|TRBD1|TRBJ2-7|-
CASSGTGPYEQYF
TGTGCCAGCTCCGGGACAGGGCCATACGAGCAGTACTTC
>TRBV7-9|-|TRBJ2-1|-
CASSLVLWGAGEQFF
TGTGCCAGCAGCTTAGTACTGTGGGGGGCGGGAGAGCAGTTCTTC
>TRBV7-2|TRBD2|TRBJ2-7|-
CASSLTAGVSYEQYF
TGTGCCAGCAGCCTGACAGCGGGAGTCTCCTACGAGCAGTACTTC
>TRBV5-1|-|TRBJ2-1|-
CASSLVGRNEQFF
TGCGCCAGCAGCTTGGTTGGCCGCAATGAGCAGTTCTTC
>TRBV7-9|TRBD1|TRBJ1-1|-
CASSSTGGRTEAFF
TGTGCCAGCAGCTCAACAGGGGGTCGGACTGAAGCTTTCTTT
>TRBV12-3/TRBV12-4|-|TRBJ1-2|many
CASSLPQGSYTF
TGTGCCAGCAGTCTCCCACAGGGAAGCTACACCTTC
>TRBV10-3|-|TRBJ2-7|-
CAISDKPRGDPSYEQYF
TGTGCCATCAGTGATAAGCCCAGGGGTGACCCCTCCTACGAGCAGTACTTC
>TRBV4-2|TRBD2|TRBJ2-7|-
CASSQRTSGGATPYEQYF
TGTGCCAGCAGCCAGCGGACTAGCGGGGGGGCCACGCCCTACGAGCAGTACTTC
>TRBV15|-|TRBJ2-7|-
CATSRVGTYEQYF
TGTGCCACCAGCAGAGTCGGGACCTACGAGCAGTACTTC
>TRBV19|-|TRBJ2-2|-
CASSISYDTGELFF
TGTGCCAGTAGTATATCGTACGACACCGGGGAGCTGTTTTTT
>TRBV5-1|TRBD1|TRBJ1-1|many
CASSLRDTGQGPLGTEAFF
TGCGCCAGCAGCTTGCGGGACACGGGACAGGGTCCTTTGGGGACTGAAGCTTTCTTT